Each of the 14 T cell receptor beta chains below was sequenced from the same sample in a study of regulatory T cells in long-lasting Graves disease. Time point noted: persistent/refractory GD, antithyroid drugs over 5 years with positive TRAb. PBMC RNA served as the TCR library source. Relying on iRepertoire HTBI primers and Arm-PCR of CDR3 regions, the team built TCR beta libraries. TCRdb itself ran the multiplex PCR reads through MiXCR, one entry per CDR3 protein. The sample lists a few hundred thousand distinct CDR3 sequences, around 20% occurring once. The specimen comprised peripheral blood mononuclear cells (PBMCs), sampled when the disease was refractory, from a patient treated with antithyroid drugs. Every receptor here comes from a female donor with Graves disease.

This clonotype was observed many times. V and J are TRBV20-1 and TRBJ2-5; D is unclear. The germline CDR1 and CDR2 sequences are DFQATT and SNEGSKA (reference sequence). The CDR3 has 14 residues. Trimming removed 6 bases at V and 5 bases at J, with 19 bases between. The CDR3 DNA reads as TGCAGTGCCGAAGCCTACGACGGCCGGGAGACCCAGTACTTC. As protein: CSAEAYDGRETQYF.

This clonotype was recorded a few times. V gene TRBV3-1 combines with J gene TRBJ2-7; TRBD1 is a possible D gene (6 bases). Germline V gene data show CDR1 as LGHDT and CDR2 as YNNKEL (reference sequence). Trimming took 0 bases from V and 3 from J, leaving 9 bases between them. This CDR3 has 14 amino acids. The chain's CDR3 is CASSQEGTLYEQYF. The CDR3 DNA sequence: TGTGCCAGCAGCCAAGAGGGGACACTCTACGAGCAGTACTTC.

This clonotype was observed many times. The rearrangement uses TRBV2 and TRBJ2-7; 7 bases agree with TRBD2. The germline V gene encodes CDR1 SNHLY and CDR2 FYNNEI. The V gene end was trimmed by 0 bases and the J gene end by 3 bases; junction bases not matched to a gene: 8. The CDR3 extends over 16 amino acids. The CDR3 reads CASSEAPTSYGYEQYF. Here the CDR3 DNA reads TGTGCCAGCAGTGAAGCTCCGACTAGCTACGGCTACGAGCAGTACTTC.

The chain's CDR3 is CASSTNRALGQPQHF. CDR3 coding DNA: TGTGCCAGTAGTACCAACAGGGCCCTCGGTCAGCCCCAGCATTTT. This chain links TRBV19 with TRBJ1-5; a weak D match, TRBD1 (6 bases). From germline, CDR1 is LNHDA and CDR2 SQIVND (reference sequence). The V gene lost 4 bases and the J gene lost 6 bases, with 16 bases spanning the gap. The CDR3 has 15 residues.

In its sample, this clonotype was seen many times. This chain connects TRBV6-5 to TRBJ2-5; D not resolved. Germline CDR1 MNHEY, CDR2 SVGAGI. The V end was cut by 1 base, the J end by 1 base, with 7 bases between. This CDR3 comprises 14 residues. As DNA, the CDR3 is TGTGCCAGCAGTTACTACTCCTCCCAAGAGACCCAGTACTTC. Translating it yields CASSYYSSQETQYF.

Ten or more counts support this clonotype. The chain carries TRBV28 and TRBJ1-5; 7 bases are shared with TRBD1. The V segment lost 5 bases and the J segment 0 bases; nucleotides outside the gene matches: 4. Germline V gene sequence: CDR1 MDHEN, CDR2 SYDVKM. CDR3 size: 15 residues. CDR3 in DNA: TGTGCCAGCAGTCGGACAGGCTATAGCAATCAGCCCCAGCATTTT. Its protein product is CASSRTGYSNQPQHF.

The chain couples TRBV3-1 to TRBJ1-2, with unresolved D. This CDR3 is built from 17 residues. From germline, CDR1 is LGHDT and CDR2 YNNKEL (reference sequence). V lost 0 bases to trimming and J lost 3 bases, with 17 bases between them. The CDR3 nucleotides are TGTGCCAGCAGCCAAGAGCGTGGCGGAGGGAACTACTATGGCTACACCTTC. This codes for CASSQERGGGNYYGYTF.

The J gene is TRBJ2-2, the V gene TRBV20-1; 10 bases map to TRBD2. This CDR3 has 18 amino acids. V shed 6 bases and J 7 bases; nucleotides not matched to a gene: 20. CDR1 and CDR2 from the germline V gene are DFQATT and SNEGSKA (reference sequence). CDR3 in DNA: TGCAGTGCCGGGAGGTTCTTGGCTAGCGGGAGTTCTGTCGGGGAGCTGTTTTTT. Encoded protein: CSAGRFLASGSSVGELFF.

V is TRBV3-1 and J is TRBJ1-1; D may be TRBD1 (6 bases). This CDR3 comprises 13 residues. Trimming took 6 bases from V and 5 from J, leaving 13 bases between them. CDR1 and CDR2 from the germline V gene are LGHDT and YNNKEL (reference sequence). The DNA for the CDR3 is TGTGCCAGCAGTAACAGGGTTGGGACTGAAGCTTTCTTT. Its protein product is CASSNRVGTEAFF.

This clonotype was seen many times. This rearrangement joins TRBV4-1 to TRBJ2-7; D not resolved. Germline V gene data show CDR1 as MGHRA and CDR2 as YSYEKL. V lost 0 bases to trimming and J lost 0 bases, with 6 bases between them. CDR3 length equals 14 residues. CDR3: CASSQESSSYEQYF. CDR3 coding DNA: TGCGCCAGCAGCCAAGAAAGCAGCTCCTACGAGCAGTACTTC.

This clonotype was counted ten times or more. The chain has TRBV28 and TRBJ1-5; TRBD1 is a possible D gene (5 bases). Trimming pared 2 bases from V and 2 bases from J, leaving 16 bases between. This CDR3 has 17 residues. Germline CDR1 MDHEN, CDR2 SYDVKM. CDR3 DNA sequence: TGTGCCAGCAGTTTAGTCGGCGGGGGACGGGGCAATCAGCCCCAGCATTTT. Translation gives CASSLVGGGRGNQPQHF. Supplemented by reference TRBV28 and TRBJ1-5, the full variable domain reads DVKVTQSSRYLVKRTGEKVFLECVQDMDHENMFWYRQDPGLGLRLIYFSYDVKMKEKGDIPEGYSVSREKKERFSLILESASTNQTSMYLCASSLVGGGRGNQPQHFGDGTRLSIL.

This clonotype has only a few counts. The rearrangement links TRBV28 to TRBJ2-6; the D is unclear. Trimming shortened V by 10 bases and J by 1 base, and 8 bases separated the two germline ends. Germline CDR1 reads MDHEN; CDR2 reads SYDVKM. The CDR3 spans 13 residues. Written as DNA, the CDR3 is TGTGCCACCTCAAATTCTGGGGCCAACGTCCTGACTTTC. This translates into CATSNSGANVLTF.

The sample holds a few counts of this clonotype. The chain uses TRBV29-1 and TRBJ2-2, with TRBD1 as a possible D gene (6 bases). CDR3 length: 12 residues. Trimming took off 7 bases at V and 5 bases at J, with 11 bases between the two ends. Germline V CDR1 and CDR2: SQVTM, ANQGSEA. The CDR3 DNA is TGCAGCGGAACAGGGACGACCGGGGAGCTGTTTTTT. This translates into CSGTGTTGELFF.

This clonotype was recorded a few times. The rearrangement links TRBV28 to TRBJ2-1; the match to TRBD2 covers 15 bases. Looked up from germline, CDR1 is MDHEN and CDR2 is SYDVKM. The CDR3 contains 15 residues. V dropped 6 bases and J dropped 7; count of bases not matched to a gene: 4. This CDR3 reads CASSKGTSGRNEQFF. CDR3 sequence (DNA): TGTGCCAGCAGCAAAGGGACTAGCGGGAGGAATGAGCAGTTCTTC.